This TCR beta chain came from a study of T cells expressing NK-cell markers. Study background: Researchers got TCR beta repertoires out of sorted CD3+CD56+NKG2C+, CD3+CD56+NKG2C- and CD3+CD56-NKG2C+ T cells. Seven sequenced donors out of eight were HCMV-seropositive, one seronegative. General study findings and limits: Evidence did not settle whether expanded NKG2C+ T cell clones targeted HCMV.

This CDR3 is 17 amino acids long. In generating TCR beta cDNA, 5'RACE template switching with UMIs was used. TCRdb processed the 5' RACE reads again and assigns one entry to each CDR3 protein, with no DNA. The sample includes roughly 5,400 distinct CDR3 sequences. This clonotype registers medium-sized (0.01 to 0.1%) by frequency. Antigen specificity is unknown. The gene calls are TRBV21-1 and TRBJ2-7; the D call of TRBD1 rests on TCRdb alone, since no DNA is present to check it. TRBV21-1 counts as a pseudogene. Sequencing used blood T cells: a sorted CD56 or NKG2C T cell subset, CD4+ or CD8+ T cells, or bulk PBMC T cells (not recorded which). This receptor was identified in a man aged 18 to 30 in good health. The CDR3 here is CASSKALRAGASYEQYF.